The 21 T cell receptor beta chains below all came from one sample that was sequenced in a study of cytomegalovirus exposure and HLA in healthy donors. It was with 60 Vbeta and 13 Jbeta primers that the PCR ran. Sequencing used immunoSEQ multiplex PCR; TCRdb keeps in-frame clones, though not all of them. Of 140,000 or so clones in the sample, more than 75% are singletons; the top ten hold around 2.9%. The sequencing sample was made of PBMCs. The receptor set was obtained from a female donor in good health and CMV-seronegative.

The V and J genes are TRBV5-6 and TRBJ2-7; possibly TRBD1 for D (5 bases). The V and J ends lost 2 bases and 7 bases respectively, with 10 bases between them. The CDR3 has 12 residues. Germline CDR1 and CDR2: SGHDT and YYEEEE. The CDR3 reads CASSFGQREQYF. The CDR3, as DNA: TGTGCCAGCAGCTTTGGACAAAGGGAGCAGTACTTC.

The chain couples TRBV5-1 to TRBJ1-2; D not resolved. The CDR3 is 14 amino acids. V was cut by 0 bases and J by 0 bases, with 6 bases left in between. Per the germline V gene, CDR1 is SGHRS and CDR2 is YFSETQ. CDR3: CASSLEGANYGYTF. The CDR3, as DNA: TGCGCCAGCAGCTTGGAGGGAGCTAACTATGGCTACACCTTC.

The rearrangement uses TRBV7-2 and TRBJ2-1; D perhaps matches TRBD1 (8 bases). V was clipped by 5 bases and J by 8 bases, with 16 bases between them. From germline, CDR1 is SGHTA and CDR2 FQGNSA. This CDR3 has 14 residues. CDR3 in DNA: TGTGCCAGCAGCCGAACAGGGGGGAGGGATGAGCAGTTCTTC. Its translation: CASSRTGGRDEQFF.

This clone turned up a few times. The chain's CDR3 is CASSETGFEQYF. The CDR3 DNA sequence: TGTGCCAGCAGCGAGACAGGGTTCGAGCAGTACTTC. V gene TRBV6-1 combines with J gene TRBJ2-7; 7 bases are shared with TRBD1. The CDR3 covers 12 residues. Germline CDR1 is MNHNS and CDR2 is SASEGT. J lost 6 bases, V lost 6 bases, and 5 bases had no gene match.

V usage is TRBV27 and J usage is TRBJ1-1, with D perhaps matching TRBD1 (5 bases). Germline CDR1 MNHEY, CDR2 SMNVEV (reference sequence). The CDR3 extends over 14 amino acids. V was shortened by 6 bases and J by 2 bases, with 13 bases between the two germline ends. The CDR3 is CASRPAQGNTEAFF. As DNA, the CDR3 is TGTGCCAGCAGGCCGGCCCAGGGAAACACTGAAGCTTTCTTT.

This chain joins TRBV4-3 and TRBJ2-4; 10 positions agree with TRBD1. Germline V gene sequence: CDR1 LGHNA, CDR2 YSLEER. V dropped 0 bases and J dropped 1; count of bases not matched to a gene: 3. This CDR3 region has 17 residues. The CDR3 nucleotides are TGCGCCAGCAGCCAAGATAGGACAGGGGGGGCCAAAAACATTCAGTACTTC. Its protein is CASSQDRTGGAKNIQYF.

The chain employs TRBV5-8 and TRBJ2-3; TRBD1 might be the D (6 bases). The length of the CDR3 is 15 residues. CDR1 and CDR2 from the germline V gene are SGHTS and YDEGEE. V dropped 0 bases and J dropped 8 bases, with 16 bases sitting between them. The CDR3 spells CASSLANQGTGTQYF. In DNA form, the CDR3 reads TGTGCCAGCAGCTTGGCTAATCAGGGGACGGGTACGCAGTATTTT. Full variable domain (remainder filled in from reference TRBV5-8 and TRBJ2-3): EAGVTQSPTHLIKTRGQQATLRCSPISGHTSVYWYQQALGLGLQFLLWYDEGEERNRGNFPPRFSGRQFPNYSSELNVNALELEDSALYLCASSLANQGTGTQYFGPGTRLTVL.

The chain recombines TRBV28 with TRBJ2-5; 7 nucleotides line up with TRBD2. Per germline, CDR1 MDHEN and CDR2 SYDVKM. The junction had 1 base not matched to a gene; V was cut back by 7 bases and J by 5 bases. The CDR3 is 11 residues long. This chain's CDR3 is CASIGRETQYF. CDR3 in DNA: TGTGCCAGCATCGGGAGGGAGACCCAGTACTTC.

This clone was counted once. The rearrangement joins TRBV30 to TRBJ1-1; TRBD1 is a possible D gene (6 bases). Looked up from germline, CDR1 is GTSNPN and CDR2 is SVGIG (reference sequence). V lost 3 bases, J lost 3 bases, and 20 bases lay in between. The CDR3 runs to 16 residues. The CDR3 DNA reads as TGTGCCTGGAGAAGATTGCCCGGAGGGGGGGACACTGAAGCTTTCTTT. It translates to CAWRRLPGGGDTEAFF.

The genes are TRBV4-3 and TRBJ2-3; 12 positions agree with TRBD2. This CDR3 contains 17 residues. Per germline, CDR1 LGHNA and CDR2 YSLEER. J was trimmed by 2 bases and V by 4 bases; bases with no gene match: 7. The DNA for the CDR3 is TGCGCCAGCAGCCCAGATACTAGCGGGGGGTACACAGATACGCAGTATTTT. It codes for CASSPDTSGGYTDTQYF.

The J gene is TRBJ2-7, the V gene TRBV6-1, with TRBD2 matching over 8 bases. CDR3 length: 18 amino acids. Germline V gene data show CDR1 as MNHNS and CDR2 as SASEGT. V lost 2 bases to trimming and J lost 4 bases; unmatched junction nucleotides: 16. The chain's CDR3 is CASSEPKNQAGASYEQYF. Written as DNA, the CDR3 is TGTGCCAGCAGTGAACCCAAAAACCAAGCGGGAGCATCGTACGAGCAGTACTTC.

V usage is TRBV28 and J usage is TRBJ2-2, with D tentatively TRBD2 (5 bases). With 3 bases removed from V and 5 bases from J, the gap between germline ends came to 13 bases. Germline-derived CDR1 and CDR2 are MDHEN and SYDVKM. The CDR3 covers 15 residues. CDR3 region: CASSFVPPGTGELFF. The CDR3 DNA sequence: TGTGCCAGCAGTTTTGTGCCCCCGGGGACCGGGGAGCTGTTTTTT.

This clone appeared once. V usage is TRBV6-5 and J usage is TRBJ2-3; TRBD2 aligns across 11 bases. V dropped 4 bases and J dropped 4; count of bases not matched to a gene: 7. The CDR3 runs 16 residues. CDR1 is MNHEY, CDR2 SVGAGI, per germline. CDR3 in amino acids: CASSSTSGRTSDTQYF. In DNA, the CDR3 is TGTGCCAGCAGTTCAACTAGCGGGAGAACCTCAGATACGCAGTATTTT.

This clone was detected only once. The junction shows a germline mismatch at one end, possibly a read error. The chain has TRBV7-9 and TRBJ1-5; the D gene is possibly TRBD1 (5 bases). The germline gives CDR1 SEHNR, CDR2 FQNEAQ (reference sequence). This CDR3 has 17 amino acids. CDR3 residues: CSSSLDFAGTANQSQHF. CDR3 nucleotide sequence: TGTTCCAGCAGCTTAGATTTTGCGGGGACGGCTAATCAGTCCCAGCATTTT.

There are a few counts of this clone. This chain joins TRBV7-9 and TRBJ1-1; D call uncertain. The germline CDR1 and CDR2 sequences are SEHNR and FQNEAQ (reference sequence). V gave up 3 bases and J gave up 0 bases, with 8 bases separating them. The CDR3 has 14 amino acids. This CDR3 reads CASSLRALNTEAFF. CDR3 DNA: TGTGCCAGCAGCTTGAGGGCGCTGAACACTGAAGCTTTCTTT.

V gene TRBV28 combines with J gene TRBJ1-2; 9 bases map to TRBD1. Trimming took 5 bases from V and 6 from J; bases not matched to a gene: 19. The CDR3 consists of 18 residues. Germline CDR1 is MDHEN and CDR2 is SYDVKM. The CDR3 bases are TGTGCCAGCAGTAACATCGCCGGGACAGGGAAGCAAGGAAATGGCTACACCTTC. Translating it yields CASSNIAGTGKQGNGYTF.

The genes are TRBV27 and TRBJ1-6; 7 bases align to TRBD1. The trim removed 9 bases at V and 5 bases at J, leaving 10 bases unmatched. CDR3 size: 15 residues. Germline values: CDR1 MNHEY, CDR2 SMNVEV (reference sequence). The CDR3 DNA follows: TGTGCCAGTAGGGGACAGACCATGGATAATTCACCCCTCCACTTT. It specifies CASRGQTMDNSPLHF.

Here the CDR3 DNA reads TGTGCCAGCAGCCCACGAGCCCCATATGGCTACACCTTC. Its translation: CASSPRAPYGYTF. The rearrangement uses TRBV7-2 and TRBJ1-2; D uncertain. The length of the CDR3 is 13 residues. Germline values: CDR1 SGHTA, CDR2 FQGNSA. V lost 5 bases, J lost 5 bases, and 12 bases lay in between. Together with reference TRBV7-2 and TRBJ1-2, the CDR3 gives the full variable domain: GAGVSQSPSNKVTEKGKDVELRCDPISGHTALYWYRQSLGQGLEFLIYFQGNSAPDKSGLPSDRFSAERTGGSVSTLTIQRTQQEDSAVYLCASSPRAPYGYTFGSGTRLTVV.

The chain recombines TRBV18 with TRBJ1-1; perhaps TRBD1 as D (5 bases). Germline assignment: CDR1 KGHSH and CDR2 LQKENI. The ends were cut back, 6 bases at V and 2 bases at J, with 13 bases in the middle. CDR3 length: 14 amino acids. CDR3 sequence: CASSPKTANTEAFF. The DNA of the CDR3 is TGTGCCAGCTCCCCGAAGACAGCTAACACTGAAGCTTTCTTT. Filled out from reference TRBV18 and TRBJ1-1, the complete variable domain reads NAGVMQNPRHLVRRRGQEARLRCSPMKGHSHVYWYRQLPEEGLKFMVYLQKENIIDESGMPKERFSAEFPKEGPSILRIQQVVRGDSAAYFCASSPKTANTEAFFGQGTRLTVV.

This clone showed up just a few times. The chain couples TRBV28 to TRBJ2-7; 8 bases map to TRBD1. J gave up 5 bases and V 4 bases, and 13 bases lay outside the gene matches. The CDR3 loop spans 16 amino acids. Germline V gene data show CDR1 as MDHEN and CDR2 as SYDVKM. CDR3 region: CASSSPAHRGSHEQYF. CDR3 sequence (DNA): TGTGCCAGCAGTTCACCCGCCCACAGGGGGTCCCACGAGCAGTACTTC.

The J gene is TRBJ1-1, the V gene TRBV23-1; the D is unclear. TRBV23-1 is labeled an ORF, and its function is uncertain. The CDR3 spans 12 residues. With 4 bases removed from V and 0 bases from J, the gap between germline ends came to 3 bases. The chain's CDR3 is CASSPVNTEAFF. In DNA, the CDR3 is TGCGCCAGCAGTCCTGTGAACACTGAAGCTTTCTTT.